These 18 T cell receptor beta chains originate from one sample sequenced in a study of cytomegalovirus exposure and HLA in healthy donors. PCR used 60 Vbeta primers and 13 Jbeta primers. Profiled with immunoSEQ multiplex PCR; TCRdb holds only in-frame clones, not every one. The data contain about 99,000 clones, about a tenth of them singletons. Sequencing input: PBMCs. The source of these receptors is a man aged 35 to 55 in good health and CMV-seropositive.

The chain's CDR3 is CASSSSGGYYGYTF. CDR3 bases: TGTGCCAGCAGCAGCTCGGGAGGCTACTATGGCTACACCTTC. The chain is built from TRBV9 and TRBJ1-2; D is undetermined. V lost 4 bases and J 3 bases, leaving 13 bases between the germline ends. The CDR3 totals 14 residues. From germline, CDR1 is SGDLS and CDR2 YYNGEE.

J is TRBJ2-2 and V is TRBV11-3; TRBD2 might be the D (6 bases). Germline lookup yields CDR1 SGHNT and CDR2 YENEEA. V lost 1 base, J lost 5 bases, and 20 bases lay in between. The CDR3 totals 18 residues. The CDR3: CASSLGSLGRGQTGELFF. Here the CDR3 DNA reads TGTGCCAGCAGCTTAGGATCCCTCGGGAGAGGTCAGACCGGGGAGCTGTTTTTT.

The gene calls are TRBV11-2 and TRBJ2-1; D is perhaps TRBD1 (6 bases). Trimming cost V 5 bases and J 5 bases, with 13 bases left between them. Germline-derived CDR1 and CDR2 are SGHAT and FQNNGV. This CDR3 has 14 residues. The CDR3 nucleotides are TGTGCCAGCAGCCTAACGACAGGCCACAATGAGCAGTTCTTC. It specifies CASSLTTGHNEQFF.

This clone has just a few counts. The CDR3 here is CASRARTSGSSETQYF. The CDR3 region has the DNA TGTGCCAGCAGAGCTCGGACTAGCGGGAGTTCAGAGACCCAGTACTTC. V and J are TRBV2 and TRBJ2-5; 13 nucleotides agree with TRBD2. The CDR3 loop spans 16 amino acids. Germline loops: CDR1 SNHLY, CDR2 FYNNEI. V lost 6 bases, J lost 4 bases, and 8 bases stayed unmatched.

The chain links TRBV25-1 to TRBJ2-7; maybe TRBD2 (5 bases). CDR3 length equals 13 residues. Germline CDR1 and CDR2: MGHDK and SYGVNS. Trimming cost V 4 bases and J 5 bases, with 12 bases left between them. The CDR3 DNA follows: TGTGCCAGCAGTGGGAGGTCAGGCCACGAGCAGTACTTC. Amino acid sequence: CASSGRSGHEQYF.

This clone showed up just a few times. The V gene is TRBV9, the J gene TRBJ1-1; D uncertain. Trimming took off 3 bases at V and 7 bases at J, with 7 bases between the two ends. Germline lookup yields CDR1 SGDLS and CDR2 YYNGEE. CDR3 size: 11 residues. The CDR3 region is CASSATGEAFF. DNA for the CDR3: TGTGCCAGCAGCGCGACGGGTGAAGCTTTCTTT.

In its sample, this clone was seen a few times. The rearrangement joins TRBV7-9 to TRBJ2-3; 9 bases align to TRBD2. The ends lost 1 base at V and 2 bases at J; junction bases unmatched: 4. Germline lookup yields CDR1 SEHNR and CDR2 FQNEAQ (reference sequence). This CDR3 contains 16 residues. The DNA for the CDR3 is TGTGCCAGCAGCTTAGTCAGCGGGAGGTACACAGATACGCAGTATTTT. Amino acids: CASSLVSGRYTDTQYF. Full variable domain (remainder filled in from reference TRBV7-9 and TRBJ2-3): DTGVSQNPRHKITKRGQNVTFRCDPISEHNRLYWYRQTLGQGPEFLTYFQNEAQLEKSRLLSDRFSAERPKGSFSTLEIQRTEQGDSAMYLCASSLVSGRYTDTQYFGPGTRLTVL.

This clone appeared a few times. V usage is TRBV6-5 and J usage is TRBJ1-1; no firm D call. The CDR3 sequence is 14 residues long. The V gene lost 6 bases and the J gene lost 2 bases, with 13 bases spanning the gap. Germline lookup yields CDR1 MNHEY and CDR2 SVGAGI. CDR3 sequence: CASSDVATNTEAFF. In nucleotides, the CDR3 is TGTGCCAGCAGCGATGTAGCGACCAACACTGAAGCTTTCTTT.

The chain employs TRBV7-9 and TRBJ2-7, with TRBD1 matching 8 bases. The CDR3 spans 14 residues. V shed 10 bases, J shed 1 base, and the junction held 9 bases outside the gene matches. CDR1 and CDR2 from the germline V gene are SEHNR and FQNEAQ (reference sequence). CDR3: CAITHGTGSYEQYF. DNA of the CDR3: TGTGCCATCACCCACGGGACAGGTTCCTACGAGCAGTACTTC.

J is TRBJ2-3 and V is TRBV11-3, with 8 bases fitting TRBD2. The CDR3 sequence is 15 residues long. The germline CDR1 and CDR2 sequences are SGHNT and YENEEA. V shed 3 bases, J shed 4 bases, and the junction held 6 bases outside the gene matches. The CDR3 DNA sequence: TGTGCCAGCAGCTTGGACGGCGGGAGGTCAGATACGCAGTATTTT. Translating gives CASSLDGGRSDTQYF.

The J gene is TRBJ1-2, the V gene TRBV2; D gene uncertain. The germline V gene encodes CDR1 SNHLY and CDR2 FYNNEI. V lost 8 bases to trimming and J lost 2 bases, with 15 bases between them. The CDR3 is 14 residues long. This CDR3 reads CASFTIRLNYGYTF. CDR3 nucleotides: TGTGCCAGCTTTACCATCAGATTAAACTATGGCTACACCTTC.

In this sample, this clone turned up a few times. V is TRBV7-9 and J is TRBJ2-1, with a weak D call TRBD2 (6 bases). The V and J ends lost 4 bases and 7 bases respectively, with 20 bases between them. CDR3 length: 16 residues. Germline V gene data show CDR1 as SEHNR and CDR2 as FQNEAQ (reference sequence). CDR3 bases: TGTGCCAGCAGCTACTATTTGGGACTGTCAGCTAATGAGCAGTTCTTC. Translating gives CASSYYLGLSANEQFF.

The chain employs TRBV29-1 and TRBJ2-5, with 9 nucleotides matching TRBD1. Losses at the gene ends were 7 bases for V and 3 bases for J; bases not matched to a gene: 3. The germline V gene has CDR1 SQVTM and CDR2 ANQGSEA. The CDR3 sequence is 12 residues long. The CDR3 reads CSGGQGEETQYF. In DNA, the CDR3 is TGCAGCGGGGGACAGGGTGAAGAGACCCAGTACTTC.

This clone was detected a few times. The rearrangement joins TRBV2 to TRBJ2-2; 9 bases agree with TRBD1. The CDR3 contains 15 residues. The germline V gene has CDR1 SNHLY and CDR2 FYNNEI. Trimming cost V 8 bases and J 6 bases; bases outside gene matches: 10. The CDR3 region is CASVPGTGSAGELFF. DNA for the CDR3: TGTGCCAGCGTCCCCGGGACAGGGTCCGCCGGGGAGCTGTTTTTT.

V and J are TRBV7-6 and TRBJ2-5; 7 positions match TRBD1. With the DNA end fitting TRBJ2-7 better, the J assignment may be wrong. The CDR3 extends over 14 amino acids. Per germline, CDR1 SGHVS and CDR2 FNYEAQ. The CDR3 is CASSSPTGKYEQYF. The CDR3 DNA reads TGTGCCAGCAGCTCTCCGACAGGGAAGTACGAGCAGTACTTC.

The rearrangement uses TRBV7-6 and TRBJ2-1; no clear D gene. Germline V gene data show CDR1 as SGHVS and CDR2 as FNYEAQ. The ends were cut back, 1 base at V and 8 bases at J, with 9 bases in the middle. This CDR3 region has 13 residues. The CDR3 nucleotides read TGTGCCAGCAGCTTAGACAGTTTCCATGAGCAGTTCTTC. It is translated as CASSLDSFHEQFF.

The rearrangement joins TRBV7-9 to TRBJ2-3; D not resolved. V lost 4 bases to trimming and J lost 2 bases, with 16 bases between them. This CDR3 comprises 16 residues. In germline, CDR1 is SEHNR, CDR2 FQNEAQ (reference sequence). The CDR3 spells CASSSTQPIYTDTQYF. For the CDR3, the DNA is TGTGCCAGCAGCTCAACCCAACCAATCTACACAGATACGCAGTATTTT.

This clone was observed a handful of times. V usage is TRBV6-4 and J usage is TRBJ2-7, with a tentative D call TRBD1 (5 bases). The CDR3 consists of 10 residues. The ends were cut back, 8 bases at V and 8 bases at J, with 10 bases in the middle. Looked up from germline, CDR1 is MRHNA and CDR2 is SNTAGT. The CDR3 region is CASSQVKQYF. The CDR3 DNA follows: TGTGCCAGCTCACAGGTCAAGCAGTACTTC.